Shown below are 9 T cell receptor beta chains from a single sample sequenced in a study of blood T cell repertoires in COVID-19. Generated by immunoSEQ multiplex PCR, the TCRdb table keeps only in-frame clones and is missing some. Here the sample spans roughly 500,000 clones, over 75% being singletons. Material: peripheral blood. These receptors were collected from a human donor in a cohort sampled during active COVID-19.

J is TRBJ2-1 and V is TRBV7-3; no reliable D call. V lost 3 bases and J lost 6, with 6 bases in between. The CDR3 is made up of 12 amino acids. Germline-derived CDR1 and CDR2 are SGHTA and FQGTGA. CDR3: CASSFSSNEQFF. The CDR3 bases are TGTGCCAGCAGCTTTAGCAGCAATGAGCAGTTCTTC.

This chain joins TRBV28 and TRBJ2-1; D unresolved. V was clipped by 2 bases and J by 12 bases, with 14 bases between them. The CDR3 has 13 amino acids. Germline-derived CDR1 and CDR2 are MDHEN and SYDVKM. The CDR3 nucleotides are TGTGCCAGCAGTTTAAGGCAACCACCGGGGCAGTTCTTC. Protein product: CASSLRQPPGQFF.

J is TRBJ1-1 and V is TRBV19; maybe TRBD1 (6 bases). V gave up 3 bases and J gave up 3 bases, with 20 bases separating them. Germline CDR1 and CDR2: LNHDA and SQIVND (reference sequence). The CDR3 is 17 residues long. The chain's CDR3 is CASSMREGVFRDTEAFF. The CDR3 DNA reads TGTGCCAGTAGTATGAGAGAGGGGGTTTTTCGGGACACTGAAGCTTTCTTT. Filled out from reference TRBV19 and TRBJ1-1, the complete variable domain reads DGGITQSPKYLFRKEGQNVTLSCEQNLNHDAMYWYRQDPGQGLRLIYYSQIVNDFQKGDIAEGYSVSREKKESFPLTVTSAQKNPTAFYLCASSMREGVFRDTEAFFGQGTRLTVV.

V gene TRBV30 combines with J gene TRBJ2-7; possibly TRBD2 for D (5 bases). V shed 0 bases and J shed 7 bases, with 13 bases lying between them. Germline V CDR1 and CDR2: GTSNPN, SVGIG (reference sequence). This CDR3 contains 13 residues. The CDR3 region has the DNA TGTGCCTGGAGTGTAATTAGCGTCGGGGAGCAGTACTTC. Translating gives CAWSVISVGEQYF.

This clone was found once. The rearrangement joins TRBV5-1 to TRBJ2-1; TRBD2 aligns across 9 bases. With V trimmed by 1 base and J by 2 bases, 13 bases remained unmatched. The CDR3 covers 19 residues. The germline V gene encodes CDR1 SGHRS and CDR2 YFSETQ. In nucleotides, the CDR3 is TGCGCCAGCAGCTTGTTCCCTAGCGGGACCAGTACCACCTACAATGAGCAGTTCTTC. Translation: CASSLFPSGTSTTYNEQFF.

With regard to this clone: At one end the junction does not follow the germline gene, possibly because of a read error. J is TRBJ2-7 and V is TRBV7-2; 9 positions agree with TRBD2. Germline V lookup: CDR1 SGHTA, CDR2 FQGNSA. This CDR3 has 17 amino acids. The CDR3 here is CASSFYRGRAISSEQYF. The CDR3 region has the DNA TGTGCCAGCAGCTTTTATCGCGGGAGGGCCATCTCCTCCGAGCAGTACTTC. The complete variable domain, with remaining parts taken from reference TRBV7-2 and TRBJ2-7, reads GAGVSQSPSNKVTEKGKDVELRCDPISGHTALYWYRQSLGQGLEFLIYFQGNSAPDKSGLPSDRFSAERTGGSVSTLTIQRTQQEDSAVYLCASSFYRGRAISSEQYFGPGTRLTVT.

This clone was observed many times. The chain couples TRBV11-2 to TRBJ2-2, with 7 bases that match TRBD1. J gave up 5 bases and V 4 bases, and 10 bases lay outside the gene matches. The CDR3 has 16 amino acids. The germline V gene encodes CDR1 SGHAT and CDR2 FQNNGV. CDR3: CASSSYRGRDTGELFF. In nucleotides, the CDR3 is TGTGCCAGCAGCTCATACAGGGGTAGGGATACCGGGGAGCTGTTTTTT.

The chain uses TRBV28 and TRBJ1-3; 7 bases agree with TRBD1. Germline V gives CDR1 MDHEN, CDR2 SYDVKM. The trim removed 2 bases at V and 6 bases at J, leaving 7 bases unmatched. The CDR3 sequence is 15 residues long. This CDR3 reads CASSLRQGVENTIYF. CDR3 nucleotides: TGTGCCAGCAGTTTACGGCAGGGGGTGGAAAACACCATATATTTT.

This chain joins TRBV12-5 and TRBJ2-2; perhaps TRBD2 as D (5 bases). V was clipped by 0 bases and J by 5 bases, with 13 bases between them. Germline CDR1 reads LGHNT; CDR2 reads FRNRAP. This CDR3 comprises 16 residues. The CDR3 protein is CASGLVSGMRTGELFF. The DNA for the CDR3 is TGTGCTAGTGGTTTGGTTTCGGGAATGAGGACCGGGGAGCTGTTTTTT.